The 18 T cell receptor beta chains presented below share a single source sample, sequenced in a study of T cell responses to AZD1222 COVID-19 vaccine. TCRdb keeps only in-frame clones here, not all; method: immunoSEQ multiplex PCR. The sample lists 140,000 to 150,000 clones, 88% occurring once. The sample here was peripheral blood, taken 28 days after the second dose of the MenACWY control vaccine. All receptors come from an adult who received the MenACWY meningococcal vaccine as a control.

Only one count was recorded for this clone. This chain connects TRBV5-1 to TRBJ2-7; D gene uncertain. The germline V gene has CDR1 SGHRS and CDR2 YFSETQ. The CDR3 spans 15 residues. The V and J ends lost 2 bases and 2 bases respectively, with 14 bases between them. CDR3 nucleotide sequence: TGCGCCAGCAGCTTTTGGGTCGCTAAAACCTACGAGCAGTACTTC. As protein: CASSFWVAKTYEQYF.

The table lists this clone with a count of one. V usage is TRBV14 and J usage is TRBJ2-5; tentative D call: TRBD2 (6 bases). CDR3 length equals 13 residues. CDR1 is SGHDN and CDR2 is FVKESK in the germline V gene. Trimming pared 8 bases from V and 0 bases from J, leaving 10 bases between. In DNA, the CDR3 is TGTGCCAGCGCGGGACGGGACCAAGAGACCCAGTACTTC. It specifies CASAGRDQETQYF. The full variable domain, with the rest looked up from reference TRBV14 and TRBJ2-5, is EAGVTQFPSHSVIEKGQTVTLRCDPISGHDNLYWYRRVMGKEIKFLLHFVKESKQDESGMPNNRFLAERTGGTYSTLKVQPAELEDSGVYFCASAGRDQETQYFGPGTRLLVL.

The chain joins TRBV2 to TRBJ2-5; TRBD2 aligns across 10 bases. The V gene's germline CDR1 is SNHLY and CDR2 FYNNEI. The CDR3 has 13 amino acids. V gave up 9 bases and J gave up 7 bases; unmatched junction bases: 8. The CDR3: CARGSGGPGTQYF. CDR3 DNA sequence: TGTGCCAGGGGTAGCGGGGGGCCAGGGACCCAGTACTTC. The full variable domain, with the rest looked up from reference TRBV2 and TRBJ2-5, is EPEVTQTPSHQVTQMGQEVILRCVPISNHLYFYWYRQILGQKVEFLVSFYNNEISEKSEIFDDQFSVERPDGSNFTLKIRSTKLEDSAMYFCARGSGGPGTQYFGPGTRLLVL.

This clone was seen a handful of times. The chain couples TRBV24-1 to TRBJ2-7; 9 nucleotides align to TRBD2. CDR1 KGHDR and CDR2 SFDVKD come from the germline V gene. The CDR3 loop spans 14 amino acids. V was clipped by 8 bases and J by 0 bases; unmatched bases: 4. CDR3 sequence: CATTAGGTSYEQYF. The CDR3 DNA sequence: TGTGCCACCACCGCGGGGGGGACCTCCTACGAGCAGTACTTC.

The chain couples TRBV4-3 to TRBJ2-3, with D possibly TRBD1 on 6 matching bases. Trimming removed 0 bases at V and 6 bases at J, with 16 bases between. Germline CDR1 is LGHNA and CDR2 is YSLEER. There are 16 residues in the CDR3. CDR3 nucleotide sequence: TGCGCCAGCAGCCAAGACCGCGGTATGGGGGCGGATACGCAGTATTTT. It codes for CASSQDRGMGADTQYF.

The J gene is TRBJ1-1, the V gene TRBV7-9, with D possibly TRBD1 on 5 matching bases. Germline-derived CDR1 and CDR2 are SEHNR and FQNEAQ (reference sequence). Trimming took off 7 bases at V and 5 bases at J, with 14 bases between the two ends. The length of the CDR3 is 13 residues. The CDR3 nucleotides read TGTGCCAGCAACCTTGGGGCTGAGACTGAAGCTTTCTTT. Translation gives CASNLGAETEAFF.

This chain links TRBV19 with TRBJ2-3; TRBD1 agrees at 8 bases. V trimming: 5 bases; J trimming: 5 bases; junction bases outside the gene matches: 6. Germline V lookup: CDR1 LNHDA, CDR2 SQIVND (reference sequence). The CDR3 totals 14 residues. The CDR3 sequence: CASSPDRDRDTQYF. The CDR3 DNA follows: TGTGCCAGTAGTCCGGACAGGGACCGAGATACGCAGTATTTT. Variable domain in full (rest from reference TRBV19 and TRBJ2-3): DGGITQSPKYLFRKEGQNVTLSCEQNLNHDAMYWYRQDPGQGLRLIYYSQIVNDFQKGDIAEGYSVSREKKESFPLTVTSAQKNPTAFYLCASSPDRDRDTQYFGPGTRLTVL.

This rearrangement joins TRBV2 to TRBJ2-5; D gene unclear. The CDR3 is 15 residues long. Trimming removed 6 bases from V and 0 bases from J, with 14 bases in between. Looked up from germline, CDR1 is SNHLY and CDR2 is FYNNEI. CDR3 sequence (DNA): TGTGCCAGCAGCTTGATGATCCATTACCAAGAGACCCAGTACTTC. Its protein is CASSLMIHYQETQYF.

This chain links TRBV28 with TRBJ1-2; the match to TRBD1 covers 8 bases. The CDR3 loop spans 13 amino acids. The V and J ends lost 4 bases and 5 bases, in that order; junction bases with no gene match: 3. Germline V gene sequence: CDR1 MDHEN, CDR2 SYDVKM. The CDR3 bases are TGTGCCAGCAGTTCGGGACAGGATTATGGCTACACCTTC. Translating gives CASSSGQDYGYTF.

The CDR3 spells CATSRGQGNTEAFF. As DNA, the CDR3 is TGTGCCACCAGCAGAGGACAGGGGAACACTGAAGCTTTCTTT. The chain combines TRBV15 with TRBJ1-1; TRBD1 matches 7 bases. The germline V gene has CDR1 LNHNV and CDR2 YYDKDF (reference sequence). With V trimmed by 1 base and J by 1 base, 0 bases remained unmatched. The CDR3 is 14 amino acids.

DNA for the CDR3: TGTGCCACCAGCAGACAGGGGGGCATCTATGGCTACACCTTC. Amino acids: CATSRQGGIYGYTF. The rearrangement uses TRBV15 and TRBJ1-2; 7 bases map to TRBD1. CDR3 length: 14 amino acids. V dropped 2 bases and J dropped 4; count of bases not matched to a gene: 4. Germline CDR1 is LNHNV and CDR2 is YYDKDF (reference sequence).

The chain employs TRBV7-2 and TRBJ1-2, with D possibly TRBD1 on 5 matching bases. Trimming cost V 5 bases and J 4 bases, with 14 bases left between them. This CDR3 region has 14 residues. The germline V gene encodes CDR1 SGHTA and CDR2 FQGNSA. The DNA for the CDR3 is TGTGCCAGCAGCCCTGGACATGACTTCTATGGCTACACCTTC. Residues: CASSPGHDFYGYTF. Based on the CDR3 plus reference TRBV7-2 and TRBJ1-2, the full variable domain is GAGVSQSPSNKVTEKGKDVELRCDPISGHTALYWYRQSLGQGLEFLIYFQGNSAPDKSGLPSDRFSAERTGGSVSTLTIQRTQQEDSAVYLCASSPGHDFYGYTFGSGTRLTVV.

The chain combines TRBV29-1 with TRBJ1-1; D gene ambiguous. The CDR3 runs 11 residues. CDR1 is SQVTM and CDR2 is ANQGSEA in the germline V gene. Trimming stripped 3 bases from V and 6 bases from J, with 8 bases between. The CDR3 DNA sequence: TGCAGCGTTGATAGAGACCCTGAAGCTTTCTTT. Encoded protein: CSVDRDPEAFF.

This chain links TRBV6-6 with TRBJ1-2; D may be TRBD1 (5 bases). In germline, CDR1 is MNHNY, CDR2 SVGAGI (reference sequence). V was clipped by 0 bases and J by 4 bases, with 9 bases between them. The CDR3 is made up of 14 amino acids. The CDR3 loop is CASSYSGQTYGYTF. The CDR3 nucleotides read TGTGCCAGCAGTTACTCGGGGCAGACCTATGGCTACACCTTC.

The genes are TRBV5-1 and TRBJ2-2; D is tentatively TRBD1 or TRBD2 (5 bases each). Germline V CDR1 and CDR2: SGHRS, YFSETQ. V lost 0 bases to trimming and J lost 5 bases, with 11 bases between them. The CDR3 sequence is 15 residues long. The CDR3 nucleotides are TGCGCCAGCAGCTTGGATCCGGGACGGACCGGGGAGCTGTTTTTT. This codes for CASSLDPGRTGELFF. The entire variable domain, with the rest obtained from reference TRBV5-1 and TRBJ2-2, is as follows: KAGVTQTPRYLIKTRGQQVTLSCSPISGHRSVSWYQQTPGQGLQFLFEYFSETQRNKGNFPGRFSGRQFSNSRSEMNVSTLELGDSALYLCASSLDPGRTGELFFGEGSRLTVL.

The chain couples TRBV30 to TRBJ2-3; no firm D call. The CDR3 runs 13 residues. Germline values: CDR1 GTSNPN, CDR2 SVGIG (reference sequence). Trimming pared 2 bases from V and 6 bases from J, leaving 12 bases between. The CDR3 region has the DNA TGTGCCTGGAGTACGGTCCCCAGGGATACGCAGTATTTT. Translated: CAWSTVPRDTQYF.

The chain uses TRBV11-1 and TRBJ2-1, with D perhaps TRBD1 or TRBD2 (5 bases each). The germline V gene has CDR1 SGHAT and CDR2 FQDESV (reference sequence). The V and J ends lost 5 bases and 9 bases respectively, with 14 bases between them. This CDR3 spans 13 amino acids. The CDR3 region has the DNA TGTGCCAGCAGCCGGGGCTTCAGGGCTGAGCAGTTCTTC. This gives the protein CASSRGFRAEQFF.

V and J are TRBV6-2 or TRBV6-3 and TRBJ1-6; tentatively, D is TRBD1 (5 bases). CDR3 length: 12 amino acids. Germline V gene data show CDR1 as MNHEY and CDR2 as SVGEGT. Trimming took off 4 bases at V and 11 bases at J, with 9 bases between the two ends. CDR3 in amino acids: CASSSPGAPLHF. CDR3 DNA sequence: TGTGCCAGCAGTTCCCCGGGGGCACCCCTCCACTTT.